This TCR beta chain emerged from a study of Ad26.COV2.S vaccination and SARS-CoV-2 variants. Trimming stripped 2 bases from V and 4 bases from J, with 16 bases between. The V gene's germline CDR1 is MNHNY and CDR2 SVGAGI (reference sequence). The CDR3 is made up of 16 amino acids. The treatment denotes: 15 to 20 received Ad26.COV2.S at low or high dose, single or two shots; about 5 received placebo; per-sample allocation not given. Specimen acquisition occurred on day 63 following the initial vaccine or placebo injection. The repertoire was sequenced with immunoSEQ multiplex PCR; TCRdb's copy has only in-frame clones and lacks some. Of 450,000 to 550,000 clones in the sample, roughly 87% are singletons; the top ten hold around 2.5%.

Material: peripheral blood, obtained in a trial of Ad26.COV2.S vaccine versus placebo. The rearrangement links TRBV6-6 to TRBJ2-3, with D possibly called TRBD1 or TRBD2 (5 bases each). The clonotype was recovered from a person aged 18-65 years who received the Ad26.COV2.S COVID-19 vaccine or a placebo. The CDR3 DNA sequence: TGTGCCAGCAGTTACGGTCTCCGGGGCCCCGCAGATACGCAGTATTTT. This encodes CASSYGLRGPADTQYF.